Listed here are 30 T cell receptor beta chains from one sample, sequenced in a study of regulatory T cells in long-lasting Graves disease. Arm-PCR with iRepertoire HTBI primers amplified the CDR3 regions for these TCR beta libraries. MiXCR was run by TCRdb on the multiplex PCR reads, yielding one entry per CDR3 protein. In the table there are some 350,000 distinct CDR3 sequences, roughly 16% of which are singletons. Time point in this sample: newly diagnosed GD, antithyroid drugs for less than 3 months. Making the TCR library involved RNA that had been extracted from PBMCs. A further study also used this sample, focusing on T cells in Graves' hyperthyroidism and ophthalmopathy.

This specimen was peripheral blood mononuclear cells (PBMCs), taken at new diagnosis, from a patient treated with antithyroid drugs. The receptors were gathered from a woman under 30 with Graves disease.

The chain has TRBV10-3 and TRBJ2-7, with a possible D match to TRBD1 (5 bases). Per the germline V gene, CDR1 is ENHRY and CDR2 is SYGVKD. The CDR3 loop spans 14 amino acids. Trimming took off 8 bases at V and 0 bases at J, with 14 bases between the two ends. CDR3 in amino acids: CAISAGLDSYEQYF. CDR3 DNA: TGTGCCATCTCAGCAGGGTTGGACTCCTACGAGCAGTACTTC.

This clonotype was seen repeatedly, ten times or more. The chain carries TRBV20-1 and TRBJ1-2; D not resolved. The V end was cut by 4 bases, the J end by 4 bases, with 13 bases between. The CDR3 runs to 13 residues. Germline values: CDR1 DFQATT, CDR2 SNEGSKA (reference sequence). CDR3 loop: CSATDPSVYGYTF. DNA for the CDR3: TGCAGTGCTACCGATCCCTCCGTCTATGGCTACACCTTC.

In its sample, this clonotype was seen many times. The V gene is TRBV6-2 or TRBV6-3, the J gene TRBJ1-4, with D possibly being TRBD1 (6 bases). The CDR3 contains 15 residues. V lost 5 bases to trimming and J lost 5 bases, with 15 bases between them. CDR1 is MNHEY and CDR2 is SVGEGT in the germline V gene. DNA for the CDR3: TGTGCCAGCAGTGTACAGGGCCTGTCCAATGAAAAACTGTTTTTT. Protein: CASSVQGLSNEKLFF.

The rearrangement uses TRBV14 and TRBJ2-1, with D possibly being TRBD1 (5 bases). Trimming pared 0 bases from V and 5 bases from J, leaving 14 bases between. The CDR3 is 16 residues long. The V gene's germline CDR1 is SGHDN and CDR2 FVKESK. CDR3 sequence reads: CASSQDLQEYHNEQFF. The CDR3 DNA reads as TGTGCCAGCAGCCAAGATTTACAGGAGTATCACAATGAGCAGTTCTTC.

In this sample, this clonotype turned up many times. The chain joins TRBV20-1 to TRBJ2-2, with a weak D call TRBD2 (6 bases). CDR1 DFQATT and CDR2 SNEGSKA come from the germline V gene (reference sequence). The CDR3 consists of 16 residues. Trimming removed 0 bases from V and 0 bases from J, with 11 bases in between. In nucleotides, the CDR3 is TGCAGTGCTAGAGAGAGTAGCGGTGCGAACACCGGGGAGCTGTTTTTT. Translation gives CSARESSGANTGELFF.

This clonotype was observed at least ten times. The V and J genes are TRBV27 and TRBJ2-7, with 8 bases fitting TRBD1. Germline V CDR1 and CDR2: MNHEY, SMNVEV (reference sequence). J was trimmed by 3 bases and V by 4 bases; bases with no gene match: 2. This CDR3 comprises 13 residues. The CDR3 loop is CASSYGQGYEQYF. The CDR3 nucleotides are TGTGCCAGCAGTTATGGACAGGGCTACGAGCAGTACTTC.

As to this clonotype: A much larger clone differs by one base, so this may be a read error. The chain links TRBV5-1 to TRBJ1-2, with a possible D match to TRBD1 (5 bases). Germline loops: CDR1 SGHRS, CDR2 YFSETQ. The length of the CDR3 is 17 residues. The V end was cut by 0 bases, the J end by 3 bases, with 18 bases between. The chain's CDR3 is CASSLVGRKSGHYGYTF. In DNA, the CDR3 is TGCGCCAGCAGCTTGGTGGGACGGAAATCGGGTCACTATGGCTACACCTTC.

At least ten counts were recorded for this clonotype. The V call is TRBV2, the J call TRBJ2-1; 7 bases fit TRBD2. The V segment lost 6 bases and the J segment 4 bases; nucleotides outside the gene matches: 9. This CDR3 is built from 15 residues. In germline, CDR1 is SNHLY, CDR2 FYNNEI. The CDR3 is CASRNLASGYNEQFF. The DNA for the CDR3 is TGTGCCAGCAGGAACCTGGCTAGCGGATACAATGAGCAGTTCTTC.

This clonotype has ten or more counts. The chain links TRBV6-2 or TRBV6-3 to TRBJ2-7, with D possibly being TRBD1 or TRBD2 (5 bases each). The CDR3 is 14 residues long. From germline, CDR1 is MNHEY and CDR2 SVGEGT. V lost 6 bases, J lost 3 bases, and 15 bases lay in between. CDR3 nucleotide sequence: TGTGCCAGCAGCCCCGGGACGGTAAACTACGAGCAGTACTTC. Its protein is CASSPGTVNYEQYF.

This clonotype was detected many times. J is TRBJ2-3 and V is TRBV5-1; perhaps TRBD2 as D (5 bases). Between the trimmed V and J ends, which lost 0 bases and 1 base, there was a span of 6 bases. Germline CDR1 SGHRS, CDR2 YFSETQ. The CDR3 has 14 residues. CDR3 DNA sequence: TGCGCCAGCAGCTTGGGAGGGCGCACAGATACGCAGTATTTT. It codes for CASSLGGRTDTQYF.

This clonotype has ten or more counts. One end of the junction does not line up with germline, which may come from a read error. The V call is TRBV6-1, the J call TRBJ2-7; 9 nucleotides line up with TRBD1. Germline CDR1 and CDR2: MNHNS and SASEGT. The CDR3 spans 12 residues. The CDR3 loop reads CASRRDRAPWNF. Written as DNA, the CDR3 is TGTGCCAGCAGACGGGACAGGGCCCCCTGGAACTTC.

At least ten counts were recorded for this clonotype. The rearrangement joins TRBV5-1 to TRBJ2-1; 7 bases are a match to TRBD2. Germline lookup yields CDR1 SGHRS and CDR2 YFSETQ. Unmatched junction bases numbered 13, after V lost 6 bases and J lost 10 bases. CDR3 length equals 14 residues. CDR3 sequence reads: CASTRGEGGAEQFF. CDR3 coding DNA: TGCGCCAGCACTCGGGGGGAAGGTGGGGCGGAGCAGTTCTTC. Based on the CDR3 plus reference TRBV5-1 and TRBJ2-1, the full variable domain is KAGVTQTPRYLIKTRGQQVTLSCSPISGHRSVSWYQQTPGQGLQFLFEYFSETQRNKGNFPGRFSGRQFSNSRSEMNVSTLELGDSALYLCASTRGEGGAEQFFGPGTRLTVL.

This clonotype was seen many times. CDR3 DNA sequence: TGTGCCAGCGGTCAGGAGGGATGGATGCGGACCCAGTACTTC. Translated, it gives CASGQEGWMRTQYF. The rearrangement joins TRBV2 to TRBJ2-1; possibly TRBD2 for D (6 bases). The better agreement between TRBJ2-5 and the DNA end casts doubt on the J call. In germline, CDR1 is SNHLY, CDR2 FYNNEI. This CDR3 region has 14 residues.

Many counts were recorded for this clonotype. V usage is TRBV7-8 and J usage is TRBJ2-7, with TRBD1 matching 7 bases. J lost 1 base, V lost 5 bases, and 14 bases had no gene match. The germline CDR1 and CDR2 sequences are SGHVS and FQNEAQ. The CDR3 contains 17 residues. This CDR3 is CASSVGWDSASSYEQYF. The CDR3 DNA follows: TGTGCCAGCAGCGTTGGATGGGACAGCGCCTCTTCCTACGAGCAGTACTTC. Drawing the rest from reference TRBV7-8 and TRBJ2-7, the complete variable domain is GAGVSQSPRYKVAKRGQDVALRCDPISGHVSLFWYQQALGQGPEFLTYFQNEAQLDKSGLPSDRFFAERPEGSVSTLKIQRTQQEDSAVYLCASSVGWDSASSYEQYFGPGTRLTVT.

This clonotype showed up just a few times. The chain uses TRBV6-2 or TRBV6-3 and TRBJ2-2; possible D gene TRBD1, 6 bases. The CDR3 contains 15 residues. V dropped 5 bases and J dropped 5 bases, with 15 bases sitting between them. Germline CDR1 MNHEY, CDR2 SVGEGT. The CDR3 spells CASSPKGVGTGELFF. The CDR3 DNA is TGTGCCAGCAGTCCCAAGGGGGTAGGGACCGGGGAGCTGTTTTTT.

For this clonotype: Given a much more abundant clone one base away, this may be a read error. The chain is built from TRBV5-1 and TRBJ1-1; 7 nucleotides agree with TRBD1. This CDR3 spans 14 amino acids. Unmatched junction bases numbered 7, after V lost 5 bases and J lost 3 bases. Germline CDR1 is SGHRS and CDR2 is YFSETQ. DNA of the CDR3: TGCGCCAGCAGGCCGGGACAGCGAGACACTGAAGCTTTCTTT. It specifies CASRPGQRDTEAFF.

J is TRBJ1-6 and V is TRBV6-2 or TRBV6-3; D possibly corresponds to TRBD1 (5 bases). The V end was cut by 6 bases, the J end by 10 bases, with 16 bases between. The V gene's germline CDR1 is MNHEY and CDR2 SVGEGT. The CDR3 contains 14 residues. DNA for the CDR3: TGTGCCAGCAGGAAGGGGTTAGTTTCCTCACCCCTCCACTTT. Translated, it gives CASRKGLVSSPLHF.

The gene calls are TRBV7-9 and TRBJ1-4, with a tentative D call TRBD1 (5 bases). This CDR3 has 15 residues. The ends were cut back, 4 bases at V and 8 bases at J, with 17 bases in the middle. Germline-derived CDR1 and CDR2 are SEHNR and FQNEAQ (reference sequence). The CDR3 is CASSYNTGRLEKLFF. CDR3 sequence (DNA): TGTGCCAGCAGCTATAACACAGGACGATTGGAAAAACTGTTTTTT.

This clonotype came up many times. This chain links TRBV2 with TRBJ2-5, with D perhaps TRBD1 or TRBD2 (5 bases each). Trimming removed 3 bases at V and 6 bases at J, with 17 bases between. The CDR3 loop spans 15 amino acids. Germline V gives CDR1 SNHLY, CDR2 FYNNEI. The CDR3 bases are TGTGCCAGCAGTGACCGTTTTGCAGGGAGCAAGACCCAGTACTTC. Its translation is CASSDRFAGSKTQYF.

This clonotype was found many times. The gene calls are TRBV28 and TRBJ1-2, with 11 bases that match TRBD1. Trimming removed 2 bases from V and 3 bases from J; junction bases left unmatched: 5. The CDR3 runs to 16 residues. Germline values: CDR1 MDHEN, CDR2 SYDVKM. CDR3 in amino acids: CASSLPPGQGDYGYTF. The CDR3 bases are TGTGCCAGCAGTTTACCCCCGGGACAGGGGGACTATGGCTACACCTTC.

The rearrangement links TRBV10-3 to TRBJ2-7; 9 bases are a match to TRBD2. The trim removed 3 bases at V and 0 bases at J, leaving 3 bases unmatched. CDR3 length equals 15 residues. Germline V gene lookup returns CDR1 ENHRY and CDR2 SYGVKD. As DNA, the CDR3 is TGTGCCATCAGTGAATATAGCGGGGGCTCCTACGAGCAGTACTTC. Protein: CAISEYSGGSYEQYF.

The chain employs TRBV5-1 and TRBJ2-1, with 7 bases that match TRBD2. The CDR3 runs to 12 residues. V shed 6 bases, J shed 5 bases, and the junction held 2 bases outside the gene matches. Germline loops: CDR1 SGHRS, CDR2 YFSETQ. The chain's CDR3 is CASMRGNNEQFF. DNA of the CDR3: TGCGCCAGCATGCGGGGGAACAATGAGCAGTTCTTC.

This clonotype has more than one count but fewer than ten. Likely a read error: the CDR3 ends without its conserved phenylalanine or tryptophan. The chain links TRBV5-1 to TRBJ2-3; the D gene is possibly TRBD1 (5 bases). This CDR3 is 16 amino acids long. With 3 bases removed from V and 0 bases from J, the gap between germline ends came to 14 bases. CDR1 is SGHRS and CDR2 is YFSETQ in the germline V gene. CDR3 nucleotide sequence: TGCGCCAGCAGCTCAGCAGGGAAGGCGAGCACAGATACGCAGTATCTT. Translating gives CASSSAGKASTDTQYL.

This chain joins TRBV12-3 or TRBV12-4 and TRBJ1-6; D might be TRBD1 (6 bases). Trimming took off 8 bases at V and 7 bases at J, with 12 bases between the two ends. This CDR3 is 13 amino acids long. As DNA, the CDR3 is TGTGCCAGCGCCGGGACATCCAATTCACCCCTCCACTTT. Protein product: CASAGTSNSPLHF.

This clonotype was detected a few times. V is TRBV2 and J is TRBJ1-5; TRBD1 matches 8 bases. The length of the CDR3 is 14 residues. The junction had 4 bases not matched to a gene; V was cut back by 2 bases and J by 7 bases. Looked up from germline, CDR1 is SNHLY and CDR2 is FYNNEI. CDR3 amino acids: CASSERQGFQPQHF. In nucleotides, the CDR3 is TGTGCCAGCAGTGAAAGACAGGGGTTCCAGCCCCAGCATTTT.

The CDR3 loop is CSAPRMGGNGYTF. CDR3 bases: TGCAGTGCTCCCCGGATGGGGGGGAATGGCTACACCTTC. The chain carries TRBV20-1 and TRBJ1-2, with a possible D match to TRBD1 (5 bases). The CDR3 sequence is 13 residues long. The germline gives CDR1 DFQATT, CDR2 SNEGSKA (reference sequence). Trimming cost V 5 bases and J 6 bases, with 16 bases left between them.

The V gene is TRBV29-1, the J gene TRBJ1-2, with 10 nucleotides matching TRBD1. The CDR3 is made up of 15 amino acids. In germline, CDR1 is SQVTM, CDR2 ANQGSEA. The V and J ends lost 3 bases and 5 bases, in that order; junction bases with no gene match: 9. The CDR3 DNA follows: TGCAGCGTTGACCAGGGACAGGGGAAGGTGTATGGCTACACCTTC. Its translation is CSVDQGQGKVYGYTF.

This clonotype was seen a handful of times. The CDR3 is CASSQLGSNQPQHF. CDR3 sequence (DNA): TGCGCCAGCAGCCAACTGGGTTCCAATCAGCCCCAGCATTTT. The V and J genes are TRBV4-1 and TRBJ1-5; D is undetermined. The V end lost 2 bases, the J end lost 3 bases, and 8 bases lay between the germline ends. The CDR3 consists of 14 residues. CDR1 MGHRA and CDR2 YSYEKL come from the germline V gene.

This clonotype was recorded at least ten times. The chain combines TRBV12-3 or TRBV12-4 with TRBJ1-2; D unclear. This CDR3 is 14 amino acids long. V shed 0 bases and J shed 0 bases, with 5 bases lying between them. DNA of the CDR3: TGTGCCAGCAGTTTAGCGCAGGCTAACTATGGCTACACCTTC. It yields the protein CASSLAQANYGYTF.

This chain uses TRBV12-3 or TRBV12-4 with TRBJ2-7; 8 bases match TRBD1. This CDR3 comprises 20 residues. V was pared by 2 bases and J by 7 bases, with 25 bases of the junction left unmatched. For the CDR3, the DNA is TGTGCCAGCAGTTTAATTCCCCGGCAACACGGGGACAGGAAAAACCCAGAGCAGTACTTC. Translating it yields CASSLIPRQHGDRKNPEQYF.